This TCR beta chain was sequenced in a study of cytomegalovirus exposure and HLA in healthy donors. Background on the study: Across 300 to 400 genotyped donors, around 80% landed in the Caucasian-associated ancestry cluster.

The primer mix had 60 Vbeta and 13 Jbeta primers. The assay was immunoSEQ multiplex PCR, and TCRdb's table has in-frame clones only and misses some. The sample records 200,000 to 250,000 clones, 76% being singletons. Points on this clone: Its antigen is currently unknown.

The CDR3 has 16 residues. Trimming took 4 bases from V and 4 from J, leaving 16 bases between them. Germline CDR1 and CDR2: SNHLY and FYNNEI. Study-wide results and caveats: Some V segments, TRBV6-2 and TRBV6-3 among them, were indistinguishable and were therefore excluded. A missense variant in DCLRE1C was later tied to TCR beta V- and J-gene trimming.

The sequencing sample was made of PBMCs. The receptor was isolated from a man between 18 and 35 years old in good health and CMV-seronegative. J is TRBJ2-2 and V is TRBV2; D is perhaps TRBD1 (8 bases). The CDR3 DNA sequence: TGTGCCAGCAGTGTCGAACAGGGGGAGGGCACCGGGGAGCTGTTTTTT. Translation: CASSVEQGEGTGELFF.